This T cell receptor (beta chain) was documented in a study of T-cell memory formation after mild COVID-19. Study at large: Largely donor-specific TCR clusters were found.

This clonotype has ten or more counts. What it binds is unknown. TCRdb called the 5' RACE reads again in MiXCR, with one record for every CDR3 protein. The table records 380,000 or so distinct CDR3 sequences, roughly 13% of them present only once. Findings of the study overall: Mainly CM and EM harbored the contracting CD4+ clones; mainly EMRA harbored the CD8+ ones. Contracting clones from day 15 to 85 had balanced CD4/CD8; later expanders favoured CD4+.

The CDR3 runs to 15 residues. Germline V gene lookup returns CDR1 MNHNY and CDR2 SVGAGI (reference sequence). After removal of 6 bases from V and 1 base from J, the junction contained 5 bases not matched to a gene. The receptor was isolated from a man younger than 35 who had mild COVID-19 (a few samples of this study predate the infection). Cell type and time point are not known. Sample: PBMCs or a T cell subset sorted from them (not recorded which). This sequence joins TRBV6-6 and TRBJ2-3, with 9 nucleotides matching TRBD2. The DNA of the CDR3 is TGTGCCAGCAGAGTTAGCGGGGGAGGCACAGATACGCAGTATTTT. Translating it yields CASRVSGGGTDTQYF.